A single sample gave rise to the 28 T cell receptor beta chains below, sequenced in a study of early T cells in non-severe SARS-CoV-2 infection. TCRdb re-called the 5' RACE reads through MiXCR, storing one row per CDR3 protein. The top ten hold over 7% of the sample, which has about 83,000 distinct CDR3 sequences, about 9.4% seen once. The material was whole blood, obtained at baseline. Every receptor here comes from an adult who was a healthcare worker with PCR-confirmed SARS-CoV-2 infection or an uninfected control (not recorded which).

This clonotype was seen a few times. The chain combines TRBV4-1 with TRBJ2-7; D remains ambiguous. The CDR3 consists of 13 residues. Trimming stripped 4 bases from V and 1 base from J, with 8 bases between. From germline, CDR1 is MGHRA and CDR2 YSYEKL. The CDR3 nucleotides are TGCGCCAGCAGCCCCCCATTATCCTACGAGCAGTACTTC. Translated, it gives CASSPPLSYEQYF.

This chain's CDR3 is CASSQDAGSTDTQYF. The CDR3 bases are TGTGCCAGCAGCCAAGATGCGGGGAGCACAGATACGCAGTATTTT. This chain joins TRBV3-1 and TRBJ2-3; D may be TRBD2 (6 bases). The CDR3 extends over 15 amino acids. The V gene lost 0 bases and the J gene lost 0 bases, with 7 bases spanning the gap. CDR1 is LGHDT and CDR2 is YNNKEL in the germline V gene (reference sequence).

The V call is TRBV19, the J call TRBJ2-2; weak D call: TRBD2 (7 bases). Trimming pared 6 bases from V and 0 bases from J, leaving 14 bases between. The CDR3 length is 16 residues. Germline CDR1 is LNHDA and CDR2 is SQIVND (reference sequence). The CDR3, as DNA: TGTGCCAGTAGACGGGGGGCGAATACGAACACCGGGGAGCTGTTTTTT. Encoded protein: CASRRGANTNTGELFF.

This chain connects TRBV3-1 to TRBJ2-7; either TRBD1 or TRBD2 may fit D (5 bases each). The CDR3 has 15 amino acids. Trimming shortened V by 1 base and J by 2 bases, and 12 bases separated the two germline ends. Germline CDR1 LGHDT, CDR2 YNNKEL (reference sequence). The CDR3 DNA is TGTGCCAGCAGCCAAGGCCCGGGACCCACCTACGAGCAGTACTTC. Amino acid sequence: CASSQGPGPTYEQYF.

A few counts support this clonotype. The chain joins TRBV27 to TRBJ1-6; 8 nucleotides align to TRBD1. V trimming: 3 bases; J trimming: 13 bases; junction bases outside the gene matches: 11. CDR1 is MNHEY, CDR2 SMNVEV, per germline (reference sequence). This CDR3 region has 15 residues. CDR3 in DNA: TGTGCCAGCAGTTTCACTCCCGGGACAGGCGGCCCCCTCCACTTT. This encodes CASSFTPGTGGPLHF.

This chain links TRBV20-1 with TRBJ2-7; D possibly corresponds to TRBD2 (5 bases). From germline, CDR1 is DFQATT and CDR2 SNEGSKA (reference sequence). V was shortened by 2 bases and J by 3 bases, with 8 bases between the two germline ends. The CDR3 covers 12 residues. The CDR3 nucleotides are TGCAGTGCTAGACGGGAAAGCTACGAGCAGTACTTC. The encoded protein is CSARRESYEQYF.

This clonotype was observed a few times. The CDR3 reads CSAVEMASGMQDEQFF. The CDR3 DNA reads as TGCAGTGCTGTAGAGATGGCTAGCGGGATGCAGGATGAGCAGTTCTTC. J is TRBJ2-1 and V is TRBV20-1, with 9 bases lining up with TRBD2. After removal of 5 bases from V and 8 bases from J, the junction contained 16 bases not matched to a gene. This CDR3 has 16 amino acids. Germline V lookup: CDR1 DFQATT, CDR2 SNEGSKA (reference sequence).

Ten or more counts support this clonotype. This sequence joins TRBV29-1 and TRBJ2-2; 10 nucleotides agree with TRBD1. Unmatched junction bases numbered 5, after V lost 4 bases and J lost 6 bases. Germline V CDR1 and CDR2: SQVTM, ANQGSEA. This CDR3 comprises 14 residues. The CDR3 loop is CSVAWTGGAGELFF. CDR3 nucleotides: TGCAGCGTTGCTTGGACAGGGGGGGCCGGGGAGCTGTTTTTT.

V is TRBV28 and J is TRBJ2-2; 11 nucleotides match TRBD1. Trimming removed 5 bases from V and 6 bases from J; junction bases left unmatched: 5. The V gene's germline CDR1 is MDHEN and CDR2 SYDVKM. This CDR3 comprises 15 residues. The chain's CDR3 is CASSRRDRGSGELFF. The CDR3 region has the DNA TGTGCCAGCAGTCGTCGGGACAGGGGGTCCGGGGAGCTGTTTTTT.

The rearrangement links TRBV5-1 to TRBJ2-2, with D unresolved. Per the germline V gene, CDR1 is SGHRS and CDR2 is YFSETQ. With 1 base removed from V and 2 bases from J, the gap between germline ends came to 9 bases. The CDR3 spans 15 residues. CDR3 protein: CASSLREFNTGELFF. The CDR3 DNA is TGCGCCAGCAGCTTGAGGGAATTTAACACCGGGGAGCTGTTTTTT.

The rearrangement joins TRBV25-1 to TRBJ2-3; D is uncertain. Germline CDR1 is MGHDK and CDR2 is SYGVNS. There are 13 residues in the CDR3. V was trimmed by 6 bases and J by 1 base, leaving 8 bases between them. This chain's CDR3 is CASSSGGTDTQYF. CDR3 nucleotides: TGTGCCAGCAGCTCTGGGGGCACAGATACGCAGTATTTT.

In this sample, this clonotype turned up many times. The CDR3 is CASSELAGTTGELFF. Written as DNA, the CDR3 is TGTGCCAGCAGTGAACTAGCGGGTACGACCGGGGAGCTGTTTTTT. This rearrangement joins TRBV6-4 to TRBJ2-2, with 9 bases identical to TRBD2. Germline V CDR1 and CDR2: MRHNA, SNTAGT. This CDR3 is 15 amino acids long. Trimming at V came to 3 bases and at J to 5 bases, leaving 4 bases not matched to a gene.

Remarks on this clonotype: Sequence at one end of the junction differs from germline and may be a read error. This chain joins TRBV20-1 and TRBJ2-5, with 8 bases identical to TRBD1. The length of the CDR3 is 12 residues. From germline, CDR1 is DFQATT and CDR2 SNEGSKA (reference sequence). The CDR3 is CSAREVVRTGNF. For the CDR3, the DNA is TGCAGTGCTAGAGAGGTAGTCAGGACAGGGAATTTC.

This chain links TRBV6-1 with TRBJ1-6, with D possibly being TRBD1 (6 bases). The CDR3 is 16 amino acids. Per germline, CDR1 MNHNS and CDR2 SASEGT. V gave up 1 base and J gave up 10 bases, with 17 bases separating them. CDR3 loop: CASSEGVRGVGSPLHF. As DNA, the CDR3 is TGTGCCAGCAGTGAAGGGGTCAGGGGCGTAGGCTCACCCCTCCACTTT.

This clonotype was recorded many times. The chain uses TRBV12-3 or TRBV12-4 and TRBJ1-5; 10 positions agree with TRBD1. V was clipped by 3 bases and J by 7 bases; unmatched bases: 0. The CDR3 has 13 amino acids. The CDR3 bases are TGTGCCAGCAGTTTGACAGGGGGCCAGCCCCAGCATTTT. Its translation: CASSLTGGQPQHF.

This clonotype appeared a few times. V usage is TRBV3-1 and J usage is TRBJ1-1, with D tentatively TRBD1 (5 bases). The CDR3 has 12 amino acids. The V gene lost 2 bases and the J gene lost 9 bases, with 10 bases spanning the gap. Germline assignment: CDR1 LGHDT and CDR2 YNNKEL (reference sequence). The CDR3 nucleotides read TGTGCCAGCAGCCAAACAGGAACCAAAGCTTTCTTT. This gives the protein CASSQTGTKAFF.

The chain couples TRBV3-1 to TRBJ2-7, with 8 bases identical to TRBD2. Germline V CDR1 and CDR2: LGHDT, YNNKEL (reference sequence). Trimming cost V 4 bases and J 5 bases; bases outside gene matches: 4. The CDR3 loop spans 13 amino acids. CDR3 region: CASSPGLANEQYF. The CDR3 region has the DNA TGTGCCAGCAGCCCCGGACTAGCCAACGAGCAGTACTTC.

This clonotype was seen only a few times. The chain carries TRBV20-1 and TRBJ2-1; 9 bases map to TRBD2. The CDR3 contains 15 residues. Germline V lookup: CDR1 DFQATT, CDR2 SNEGSKA (reference sequence). Trimming removed 4 bases from V and 8 bases from J; junction bases left unmatched: 12. The CDR3 protein is CSATREGRVVDEQFF. CDR3 nucleotides: TGCAGTGCTACGCGGGAGGGCCGCGTGGTGGATGAGCAGTTCTTC.

This clonotype has a handful of counts. The V call is TRBV28, the J call TRBJ2-3; D is perhaps TRBD2 (6 bases). Germline V gives CDR1 MDHEN, CDR2 SYDVKM. This CDR3 has 17 amino acids. Trimming cost V 3 bases and J 0 bases, with 16 bases left between them. The CDR3 DNA reads as TGTGCCAGCAGTTTTGTGGGAGGCCGACCTAGCACAGATACGCAGTATTTT. It specifies CASSFVGGRPSTDTQYF.

This clonotype has only a few counts. The V and J genes are TRBV6-6 and TRBJ1-3; D gene ambiguous. This CDR3 has 14 amino acids. With 6 bases removed from V and 0 bases from J, the gap between germline ends came to 9 bases. CDR1 is MNHNY and CDR2 is SVGAGI in the germline V gene (reference sequence). CDR3 sequence reads: CASRLGSSGNTIYF. Written as DNA, the CDR3 is TGTGCCAGCAGGTTAGGGAGCTCTGGAAACACCATATATTTT.

This clonotype was detected a few times. The J gene is TRBJ1-4, the V gene TRBV5-5; 7 bases are a match to TRBD1. CDR3 length equals 14 residues. V trimming: 1 base; J trimming: 8 bases; junction bases outside the gene matches: 5. Germline CDR1 reads SGHKS; CDR2 reads YYEKEE (reference sequence). The CDR3 is CASSLNRGGEKLFF. In nucleotides, the CDR3 is TGTGCCAGCAGCTTGAACAGGGGTGGGGAAAAACTGTTTTTT.

V gene TRBV30 combines with J gene TRBJ2-7, with D hard to call. Germline values: CDR1 GTSNPN, CDR2 SVGIG (reference sequence). The CDR3 contains 13 residues. V was pared by 0 bases and J by 1 base, with 7 bases between. CDR3 DNA: TGTGCCTGGAGTGTACTAAAATCCTACGAGCAGTACTTC. This codes for CAWSVLKSYEQYF.

This clonotype has a count of ten or more. V and J are TRBV5-4 and TRBJ1-1; D not resolved. This CDR3 is built from 14 residues. Germline V CDR1 and CDR2: SGHNT, YYREEE (reference sequence). V lost 0 bases to trimming and J lost 3 bases, with 9 bases between them. The CDR3 sequence is CASSLVGLDTEAFF. In DNA form, the CDR3 reads TGTGCCAGCAGCTTGGTGGGGTTGGACACTGAAGCTTTCTTT.

The J gene is TRBJ1-2, the V gene TRBV5-4; no clear D gene. Germline CDR1 reads SGHNT; CDR2 reads YYREEE (reference sequence). Trimming took 3 bases from V and 6 from J, leaving 18 bases between them. The CDR3 consists of 15 residues. Here the CDR3 DNA reads TGTGCCAGCAGCTCCCCGACCGCAGGCCACCATGGCTACACCTTC. Translation gives CASSSPTAGHHGYTF. The whole variable domain, filled in from reference TRBV5-4 and TRBJ1-2, reads ETGVTQSPTHLIKTRGQQVTLRCSSQSGHNTVSWYQQALGQGPQFIFQYYREEENGRGNFPPRFSGLQFPNYSSELNVNALELDDSALYLCASSSPTAGHHGYTFGSGTRLTVV.

This clonotype has only a few counts. This chain links TRBV27 with TRBJ2-2; D possibly matches TRBD1 or TRBD2 (5 bases each). V lost 6 bases and J 2 bases, leaving 10 bases between the germline ends. Germline V lookup: CDR1 MNHEY, CDR2 SMNVEV (reference sequence). CDR3 length: 14 residues. The CDR3 loop is CASRADTNTGELFF. For the CDR3, the DNA is TGTGCCAGCAGAGCGGACACCAACACCGGGGAGCTGTTTTTT.

V gene TRBV5-1 combines with J gene TRBJ1-2; no firm D call. CDR1 is SGHRS and CDR2 is YFSETQ in the germline V gene. The ends were cut back, 5 bases at V and 7 bases at J, with 18 bases in the middle. The CDR3 totals 14 residues. In DNA, the CDR3 is TGCGCCAGCAGAACTGAGCGGGGATCTGGTGGCTACACCTTC. Its translation: CASRTERGSGGYTF.

This clonotype was seen a few times. The CDR3, as DNA: TGTGCCAGCAGCTCTCTAGCCGATCTTTACAATGAGCAGTTCTTC. Its protein product is CASSSLADLYNEQFF. The V gene is TRBV12-3 or TRBV12-4, the J gene TRBJ2-1, with a weak D call TRBD2 (5 bases). The CDR3 length is 15 residues. Trimming pared 6 bases from V and 4 bases from J, leaving 16 bases between.

This clonotype was seen only a few times. V and J are TRBV20-1 and TRBJ2-2; D is undetermined. This CDR3 spans 12 amino acids. Germline V gives CDR1 DFQATT, CDR2 SNEGSKA (reference sequence). V shed 8 bases and J shed 5 bases, with 12 bases lying between them. This chain's CDR3 is CSTFLGTGELFF. The DNA of the CDR3 is TGCAGTACCTTCCTAGGAACCGGGGAGCTGTTTTTT.